This T cell receptor beta chain emerged from a study of T cells in Graves' hyperthyroidism and ophthalmopathy. Orbital computed tomography and thyroid ultrasound, together with serum TRAb and thyroxine and clinical symptoms, were used for diagnoses. Study results and limitations: Most thyroid clonotypes expanded above 0.001 appeared in blood too. A model using 13 V-J features told ophthalmopathy apart from stable hyperthyroidism.

The V end was cut by 6 bases, the J end by 1 base, with 9 bases between. The CDR3 extends over 12 amino acids. Germline V gene data show CDR1 as DFQATT and CDR2 as SNEGSKA (reference sequence). This clonotype came up many times. Its specificity is unknown. Authors of the study amplified TCR beta CDR3 regions from RNA transcripts. HTBI primers were used for first-round RT-PCR of the TCR CDR3. TCRdb itself ran the multiplex PCR reads through MiXCR, one entry per CDR3 protein. This sample has approximately 620,000 distinct CDR3 sequences, with about 15% found just once. The chain is built from TRBV20-1 and TRBJ1-1; unclear D gene. Sequenced sample: blood. This TCR came from a woman in her thirties with Graves' hyperthyroidism that later progressed to Graves' ophthalmopathy. The CDR3: CSAADKNTEAFF. The CDR3 DNA reads TGCAGTGCGGCCGATAAGAACACTGAAGCTTTCTTT.